The entry below gives a single T cell receptor (beta chain) sequence along with its context. What it recognizes is unknown. The data were obtained in a study of CD8+CD57+ T cells in acquired aplastic anemia. Across the whole study: DNA per sorted CD4+ or CD8+ sample ranged 0.2 to 27.4 ug, averaging around 3.2 ug.

Broader study findings: Levels of CD8+ Simpson's diversity were not significantly distinct in patients versus controls. Overlap between patients and controls comprised roughly 28 CD8+ CDR3 sequences.

CDR3 and TCR beta VDJ profiling relied on genomic DNA as the template. TCRdb analysed the reads with MiXCR anew, one entry per CDR3 protein. The sample contains about 400,000 distinct CDR3 sequences, 65% to 80% of which appear only once. The receptor's source is a human donor in good health, serving as a control. Sequencing was done on a sample of sorted CD4+, CD8+, or CD8+CD57+ T cells (not recorded which) from PBMCs.

Here the CDR3 DNA reads TGTGCCAGCAGCTTAACTAGTGGGATCGTCAATGAGCAGCTGTTTTTT. Translated: CASSLTSGIVNEQLFF. V is TRBV7-9 and J is TRBJ1-4, with unresolved D. Between the trimmed V and J ends, which lost 2 bases and 14 bases, there was a span of 24 bases. Looked up from germline, CDR1 is SEHNR and CDR2 is FQNEAQ (reference sequence). The length of the CDR3 is 16 residues.